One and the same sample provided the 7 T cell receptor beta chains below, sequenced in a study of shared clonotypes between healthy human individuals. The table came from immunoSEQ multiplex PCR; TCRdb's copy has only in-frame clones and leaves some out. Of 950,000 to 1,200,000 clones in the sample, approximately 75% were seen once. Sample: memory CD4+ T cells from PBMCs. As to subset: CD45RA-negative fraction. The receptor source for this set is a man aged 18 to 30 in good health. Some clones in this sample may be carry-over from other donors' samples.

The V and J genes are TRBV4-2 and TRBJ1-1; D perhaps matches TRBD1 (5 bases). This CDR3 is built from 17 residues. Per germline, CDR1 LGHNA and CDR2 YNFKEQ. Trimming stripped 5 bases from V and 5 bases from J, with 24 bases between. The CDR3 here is CASSLAGRGTEVTEAFF. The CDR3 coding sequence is TGTGCCAGCAGCTTGGCAGGTAGGGGAACGGAGGTTACTGAAGCTTTCTTT.

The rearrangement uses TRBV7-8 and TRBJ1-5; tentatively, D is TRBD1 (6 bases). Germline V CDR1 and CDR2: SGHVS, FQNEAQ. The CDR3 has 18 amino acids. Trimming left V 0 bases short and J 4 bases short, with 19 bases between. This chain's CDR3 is CASSLALGGRGRNQPQHF. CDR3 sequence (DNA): TGTGCCAGCAGCTTAGCGCTGGGGGGGCGAGGCAGAAATCAGCCCCAGCATTTT.

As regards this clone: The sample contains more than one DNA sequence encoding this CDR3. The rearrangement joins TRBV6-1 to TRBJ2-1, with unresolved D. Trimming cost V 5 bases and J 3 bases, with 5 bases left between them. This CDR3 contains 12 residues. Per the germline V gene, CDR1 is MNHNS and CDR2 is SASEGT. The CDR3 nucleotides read TGTGCCAGCAGTCGGCTCTACAATGAGCAGTTCTTC. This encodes CASSRLYNEQFF.

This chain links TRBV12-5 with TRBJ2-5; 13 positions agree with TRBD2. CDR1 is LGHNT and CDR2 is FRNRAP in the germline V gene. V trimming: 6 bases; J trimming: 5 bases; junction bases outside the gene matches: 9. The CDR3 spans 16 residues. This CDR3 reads CASGLGLAGVTETQYF. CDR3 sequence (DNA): TGTGCTAGTGGACTAGGACTAGCGGGAGTAACGGAGACCCAGTACTTC.

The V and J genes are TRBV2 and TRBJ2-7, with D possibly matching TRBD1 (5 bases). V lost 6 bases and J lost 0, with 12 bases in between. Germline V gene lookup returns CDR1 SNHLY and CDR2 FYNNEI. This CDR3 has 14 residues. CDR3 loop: CASRYDRNSYEQYF. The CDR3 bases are TGTGCCAGCAGGTACGACAGAAACTCCTACGAGCAGTACTTC.

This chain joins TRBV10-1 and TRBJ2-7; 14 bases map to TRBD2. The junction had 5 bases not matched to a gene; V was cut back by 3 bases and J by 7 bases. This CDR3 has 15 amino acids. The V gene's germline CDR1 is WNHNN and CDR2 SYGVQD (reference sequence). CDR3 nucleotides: TGCGCCAGCAGTGAAGGGACTAGCGGGAGAGGGGAGCAGTACTTC. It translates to CASSEGTSGRGEQYF.

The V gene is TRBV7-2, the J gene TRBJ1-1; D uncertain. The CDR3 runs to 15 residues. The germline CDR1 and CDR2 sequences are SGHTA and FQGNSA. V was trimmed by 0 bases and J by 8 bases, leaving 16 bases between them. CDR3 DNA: TGTGCCAGCAGCTTAGCTACACTGACACTTCCCGAAGCTTTCTTT. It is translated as CASSLATLTLPEAFF. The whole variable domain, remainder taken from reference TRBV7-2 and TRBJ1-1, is GAGVSQSPSNKVTEKGKDVELRCDPISGHTALYWYRQSLGQGLEFLIYFQGNSAPDKSGLPSDRFSAERTGGSVSTLTIQRTQQEDSAVYLCASSLATLTLPEAFFGQGTRLTVV.